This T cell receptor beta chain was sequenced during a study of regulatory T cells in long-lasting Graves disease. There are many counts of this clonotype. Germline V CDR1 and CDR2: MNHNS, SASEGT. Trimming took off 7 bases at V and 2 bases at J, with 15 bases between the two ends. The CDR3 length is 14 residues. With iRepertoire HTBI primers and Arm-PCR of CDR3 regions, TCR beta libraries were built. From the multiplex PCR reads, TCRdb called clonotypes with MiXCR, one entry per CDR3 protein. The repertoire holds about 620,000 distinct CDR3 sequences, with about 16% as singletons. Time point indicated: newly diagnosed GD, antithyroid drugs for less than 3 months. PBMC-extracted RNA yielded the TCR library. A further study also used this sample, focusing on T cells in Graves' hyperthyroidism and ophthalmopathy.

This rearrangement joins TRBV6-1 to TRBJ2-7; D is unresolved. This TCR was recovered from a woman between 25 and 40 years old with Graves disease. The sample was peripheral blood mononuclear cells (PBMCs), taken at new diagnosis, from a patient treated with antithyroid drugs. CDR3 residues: CASNVRGLPYEQYF. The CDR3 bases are TGTGCCAGCAATGTTCGAGGCCTCCCCTACGAGCAGTACTTC.